These T cell receptor beta chains were read from a single sample in a study of T cell changes during pregnancy in multiple sclerosis. The repertoire was sequenced with immunoSEQ multiplex PCR; TCRdb's copy has only in-frame clones and lacks some. The repertoire has around 67,000 clones, approximately 90% of them found once; the top ten carry under 2.5%. Sequencing was performed on peripheral blood, taken in the first trimester of pregnancy. Source of these receptors: a female donor with multiple sclerosis, enrolled in a pregnancy study. Each CDR3 is given with its conserved first and last residue. The D gene is left open where the match is weak. Expanded clones are given a class, and other clones once, few, many or no size at all.

>TRBJ2-5|TRBD2|.|TRBV4-1
CASSQTRLAENKETQYF
TGCGCCAGCAGCCAAACTCGCCTAGCGGAAAACAAAGAGACCCAGTACTTC
>TRBJ1-1|.|few|TRBV30
CAWSLRGNTEAFF
TGTGCCTGGAGTTTACGGGGTAACACTGAAGCTTTCTTT
>TRBJ2-7|TRBD2|.|TRBV4-2
CASSRQPGLAGEVQYF
TGTGCCAGCAGCCGGCAACCGGGACTAGCGGGAGAAGTGCAGTACTTC
>TRBJ2-7|.|.|TRBV11-2
CASSSVIQWEQYF
TGTGCCAGCTCCAGCGTAATCCAGTGGGAGCAGTACTTC
>TRBJ2-2|TRBD2|.|TRBV7-3
CASSPRGGRATGELFF
TGTGCCAGCAGCCCCCGGGGCGGGAGGGCGACCGGGGAGCTGTTTTTT
>TRBJ2-1|TRBD1|.|TRBV7-9
CASSPDRVIYNEQFF
TGTGCCAGCAGCCCCGACAGGGTCATTTACAATGAGCAGTTCTTC
>TRBJ2-3|.|.|TRBV30
CAWSVAETDTQYF
TGTGCCTGGAGTGTAGCGGAAACAGATACGCAGTATTTT
>TRBJ2-7|.|.|TRBV5-4
CASSLVAGYEQYF
TGTGCCAGCAGCTTAGTAGCCGGCTACGAGCAGTACTTC
>TRBJ2-7|TRBD1|once|TRBV4-2
CASSPTGGWFEQYF
TGTGCCAGCAGCCCGACAGGGGGTTGGTTCGAGCAGTACTTC
>TRBJ1-5|.|once|TRBV28
CASSGDRNSNQPQHF
TGTGCCAGCAGTGGAGACAGGAATAGCAATCAGCCCCAGCATTTT
>TRBJ2-7|.|.|TRBV2
CASSGHYEQYF
TGTGCCAGCAGTGGTCACTACGAGCAGTACTTC
>TRBJ1-1|.|.|TRBV7-2
CASSFRSGLTEAFF
TGTGCCAGCAGCTTTAGGTCAGGTCTCACTGAAGCTTTCTTT
>TRBJ1-1|.|.|TRBV7-9
CASSPRWSEAFF
TGTGCCAGCAGCCCGAGATGGTCTGAAGCTTTCTTT
>TRBJ2-3|.|.|TRBV25-1
CASSGAVPDTQYF
TGTGCCAGCAGTGGTGCAGTACCAGATACGCAGTATTTT
>TRBJ1-4|TRBD1|once|TRBV5-8
CASRPGQVVEKLFF
TGTGCCAGCAGACCTGGACAGGTGGTTGAAAAACTGTTTTTT
>TRBJ2-3|.|once|TRBV6-5
CASSYVSGDTQYF
TGTGCCAGCAGTTACGTCTCAGGAGATACGCAGTATTTT
>TRBJ1-5|.|.|TRBV27
CASSTGSNQPQHF
TGTGCCAGCAGTACGGGTAGCAATCAGCCCCAGCATTTT
>TRBJ1-5|.|.|TRBV19
CASRETATYSNQPQHF
TGTGCCAGTAGGGAGACAGCGACCTATAGCAATCAGCCCCAGCATTTT
>TRBJ1-5|.|.|TRBV15
CATSRGGNQPQHF
TGTGCCACCAGCAGAGGAGGTAATCAGCCCCAGCATTTT
>TRBJ2-2|TRBD2|.|TRBV7-2
CASSFSGRNTGELFF
TGTGCCAGCAGCTTTAGCGGGAGGAACACCGGGGAGCTGTTTTTT
>TRBJ1-5|.|once|TRBV27
CASSLRQDNQPQHF
TGTGCCAGCAGTTTAAGACAGGACAATCAGCCCCAGCATTTT
>TRBJ1-4|.|.|TRBV11-2
CASSLTLVTNEKLFF
TGTGCCAGCAGCTTAACACTAGTAACTAATGAAAAACTGTTTTTT
>TRBJ2-1|.|.|TRBV18
CASSPFIPSVNEQFF
TGTGCCAGCTCACCATTTATTCCTAGCGTCAATGAGCAGTTCTTC
>TRBJ1-3|.|once|TRBV28
CASTSFSGNTIYF
TGTGCCAGCACGAGTTTTTCTGGAAACACCATATATTTT
>TRBJ2-7|TRBD1|.|TRBV4-1
CASSLGQGSYEQYF
TGCGCCAGCAGCCTAGGACAGGGTAGCTACGAGCAGTACTTC
>TRBJ1-2|TRBD1|.|TRBV15
CATSRGTGGSYGYTF
TGTGCCACCAGCAGAGGGACAGGGGGCAGCTATGGCTACACCTTC
>TRBJ2-3|TRBD1|.|TRBV7-2
CASSTRTGTDTQYF
TGTGCCAGCAGCACCCGGACAGGGACAGATACGCAGTATTTT
>TRBJ1-2|.|once|TRBV25-1
CASSAIWGPGYTF
TGTGCCAGCAGTGCTATATGGGGGCCAGGCTACACCTTC
>TRBJ2-2|.|.|TRBV19
CASSPGSGAGNGELFF
TGTGCCAGTAGTCCAGGGTCCGGTGCAGGAAACGGGGAGCTGTTTTTT
>TRBJ2-7|.|once|TRBV4-1
CASSQVGYGVPSYEQYF
TGCGCCAGCAGCCAAGTAGGTTATGGAGTCCCATCCTACGAGCAGTACTTC
>TRBJ2-1|TRBD2|.|TRBV16
CASSQLGTSGNEQFF
TGTGCCAGCAGCCAATTGGGGACTAGCGGCAATGAGCAGTTCTTC
>TRBJ2-3|.|.|TRBV11-2
CASSLGFGVKYF
TGTGCCAGCAGCTTGGGTTTCGGGGTTAAGTATTTT
>TRBJ2-2|TRBD2|.|TRBV6-1
CASSERVLAGNTGELFF
TGTGCCAGCAGTGAACGGGTACTAGCGGGAAACACCGGGGAGCTGTTTTTT
>TRBJ1-2|.|.|TRBV30
CACHRDGYGYTF
TGTGCCTGTCACAGGGATGGCTATGGCTACACCTTC
>TRBJ2-1|TRBD2|.|TRBV6-5
CASSFGTSGAYNEQFF
TGTGCCAGCAGTTTCGGGACTAGCGGAGCATACAATGAGCAGTTCTTC
>TRBJ1-1|.|.|TRBV11-2
CASSLMQGSAFF
TGTGCCAGCAGCTTAATGCAGGGTTCCGCTTTCTTT
>TRBJ2-1|TRBD2|.|TRBV6-5
CASGAGGSGEQFF
TGTGCCAGCGGGGCGGGGGGAAGTGGTGAGCAGTTCTTC
>TRBJ2-1|.|.|TRBV5-1
CASSLARVGWKGLDGNEQFF
TGCGCCAGCAGCTTGGCCAGGGTAGGTTGGAAAGGATTGGATGGGAATGAGCAGTTCTTC
>TRBJ2-1|TRBD2|.|TRBV7-2
CASSSLGGFSYNEQFF
TGTGCCAGCAGCTCCCTGGGGGGGTTCTCCTACAATGAGCAGTTCTTC
>TRBJ1-1|.|.|TRBV6-5
CASSQIGHLNTEAFF
TGTGCCAGCAGTCAAATAGGACACTTAAACACTGAAGCTTTCTTT
>TRBJ2-3|.|.|TRBV28
CASSTRDWSFTDTQYF
TGTGCCAGCAGTACCCGGGACTGGAGTTTCACAGATACGCAGTATTTT
>TRBJ1-1|.|once|TRBV7-2
CASSFGVTEAFF
TGTGCCAGCAGCTTCGGGGTCACTGAAGCTTTCTTT
>TRBJ2-6|.|.|TRBV9
CASSVASSGANVLTF
TGTGCCAGCAGCGTAGCTTCCTCTGGGGCCAACGTCCTGACTTTC
>TRBJ2-2|TRBD1|.|TRBV7-9
CASRSGTGGTGELFF
TGTGCCAGCAGGTCCGGGACAGGGGGCACCGGGGAGCTGTTTTTT
>TRBJ1-1|.|.|TRBV27
CASSLSPRTEAFF
TGTGCCAGCAGTTTATCCCCCCGCACTGAAGCTTTCTTT
>TRBJ2-1|.|.|TRBV15
CATSREGSALGYNEQFF
TGTGCCACCAGCAGAGAGGGTTCCGCCCTAGGCTACAATGAGCAGTTCTTC
>TRBJ1-2|TRBD1|few|TRBV6-1
CASTPGQGGHGYTF
TGTGCCAGCACCCCGGGACAGGGAGGACATGGCTACACCTTC
>TRBJ2-4|.|.|TRBV29-1
CSVVVAKNIQYF
TGCAGCGTTGTAGTGGCCAAAAACATTCAGTACTTC
>TRBJ2-1|TRBD1|.|TRBV4-3
CASSQHGQGDNEQFF
TGCGCCAGCAGCCAACACGGACAGGGGGACAATGAGCAGTTCTTC
>TRBJ2-7|.|.|TRBV13
CASSYRASPYEQYF
TGTGCCAGCAGCTACAGAGCTAGCCCCTACGAGCAGTACTTC
>TRBJ2-7|TRBD1|.|TRBV11-2
CASREQGYEQYF
TGTGCCAGCAGGGAACAGGGGTACGAGCAGTACTTC
>TRBJ2-1|.|.|TRBV6-5
CASSYSGDNQNEQFF
TGTGCCAGCAGTTACTCGGGTGACAACCAGAATGAGCAGTTCTTC
>TRBJ1-2|.|.|TRBV28
CASSSDRLNIGYTF
TGTGCCAGCAGTTCGGACAGATTAAATATTGGCTACACCTTC
>TRBJ2-7|TRBD2|.|TRBV4-3
CASSQETSGYYEQYF
TGCGCCAGCAGTCAAGAGACTAGCGGGTACTACGAGCAGTACTTC
>TRBJ2-4|TRBD2|.|TRBV10-3
CAISESPASSSGRSIQYF
TGTGCCATCAGTGAATCCCCCGCGTCCTCTAGCGGGAGAAGCATTCAGTACTTC
>TRBJ1-1|.|.|TRBV30
CAWNHSPPMNTEAFF
TGTGCCTGGAACCACTCACCTCCTATGAACACTGAAGCTTTCTTT
>TRBJ2-7|TRBD1|.|TRBV19
CASSSDRGYEQYF
TGTGCCAGTAGCTCGGACAGGGGCTACGAGCAGTACTTC